This T cell receptor (beta chain) is drawn from a study of spatial heterogeneity in lung cancer. Study-level background: Detected beta-chain sequences consistently exceeded alpha-chain sequences. Study-wide findings and caveats: The appearance of ubiquitous expanded tumor TCRs in blood was greater at resection than follow-up.

In the library, each TCR cDNA molecule bore its own unique molecular identifier. Each CDR3 protein gets one entry after TCRdb re-called the 5' RACE reads with MiXCR. The sample consists of about 38,000 distinct CDR3 sequences, around 7.2% of them appearing once. As to time point: sample taken at primary tumor resection. Unsorted whole RNA samples from tumor, nontumor lung or frozen PBMC were sequenced. The sample holds many counts of this clonotype. Its cognate antigen is unknown. The CDR3 contains 14 residues. V was clipped by 1 base and J by 0 bases; unmatched bases: 3. Germline V CDR1 and CDR2: SQVTM, ANQGSEA.

This sequence originates from a male donor with early-stage non-small cell lung cancer. This chain joins TRBV29-1 and TRBJ2-7, with 7 nucleotides matching TRBD2. The input for sequencing was PBMCs, taken at surgery. Here the CDR3 reads CSVEGRGSSYEQYF. DNA for the CDR3: TGCAGCGTTGAAGGGCGGGGGTCCTCCTACGAGCAGTACTTC.